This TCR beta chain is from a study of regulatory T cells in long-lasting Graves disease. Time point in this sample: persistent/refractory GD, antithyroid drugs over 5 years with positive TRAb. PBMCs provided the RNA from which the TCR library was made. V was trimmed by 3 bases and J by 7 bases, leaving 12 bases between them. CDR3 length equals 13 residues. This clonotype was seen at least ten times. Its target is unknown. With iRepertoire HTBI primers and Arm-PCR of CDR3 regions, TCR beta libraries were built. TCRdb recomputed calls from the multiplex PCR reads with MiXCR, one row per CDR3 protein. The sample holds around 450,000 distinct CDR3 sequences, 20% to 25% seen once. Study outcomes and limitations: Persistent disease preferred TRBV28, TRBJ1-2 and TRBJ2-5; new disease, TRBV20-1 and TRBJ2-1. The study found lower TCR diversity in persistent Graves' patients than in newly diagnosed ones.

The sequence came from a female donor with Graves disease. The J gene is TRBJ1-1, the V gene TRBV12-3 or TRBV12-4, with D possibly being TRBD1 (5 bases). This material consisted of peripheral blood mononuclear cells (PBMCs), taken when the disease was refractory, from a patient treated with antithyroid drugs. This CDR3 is CASSFSKGSEAFF. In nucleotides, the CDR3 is TGTGCCAGCAGTTTCTCTAAGGGGAGTGAAGCTTTCTTT.